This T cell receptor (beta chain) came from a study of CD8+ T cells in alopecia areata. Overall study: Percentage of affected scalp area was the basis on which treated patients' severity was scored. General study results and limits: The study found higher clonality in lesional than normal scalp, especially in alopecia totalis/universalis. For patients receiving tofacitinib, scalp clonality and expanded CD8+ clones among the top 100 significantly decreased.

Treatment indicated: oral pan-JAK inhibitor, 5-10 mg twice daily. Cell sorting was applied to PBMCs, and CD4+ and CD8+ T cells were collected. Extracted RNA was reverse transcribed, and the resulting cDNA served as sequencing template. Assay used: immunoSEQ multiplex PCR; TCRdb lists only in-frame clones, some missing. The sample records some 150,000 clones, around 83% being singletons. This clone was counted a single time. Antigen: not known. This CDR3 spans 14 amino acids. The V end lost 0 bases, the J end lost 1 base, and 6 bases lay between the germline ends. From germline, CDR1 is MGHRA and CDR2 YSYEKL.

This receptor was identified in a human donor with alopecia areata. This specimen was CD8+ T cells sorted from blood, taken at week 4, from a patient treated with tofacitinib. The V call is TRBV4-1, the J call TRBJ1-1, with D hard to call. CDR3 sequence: CASSQDNRNTEAFF. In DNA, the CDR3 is TGCGCCAGCAGCCAAGATAACAGGAACACTGAAGCTTTCTTT.